The 17 T cell receptor beta chains listed next were all sequenced from one sample in a study of OX40 agonist ivuxolimab in advanced cancers. Assay used: immunoSEQ multiplex PCR; TCRdb lists only in-frame clones, some missing. The sample lists about 84,000 clones, about 85% occurring once. The sample here was CD4+ or CD8+ T cells sorted from blood, taken in a trial of the OX40 agonist ivuxolimab. All receptors come from an adult with an advanced solid tumor such as melanoma, head and neck, liver or kidney cancer.

The chain combines TRBV30 with TRBJ2-3, with TRBD2 matching 7 bases. The V gene end was trimmed by 0 bases and the J gene end by 3 bases; junction bases not matched to a gene: 6. The germline V gene has CDR1 GTSNPN and CDR2 SVGIG (reference sequence). CDR3 length: 15 residues. The CDR3 coding sequence is TGTGCCTGGAGTGTAGGGCTAGCGGAGACAGATACGCAGTATTTT. The encoded protein is CAWSVGLAETDTQYF.

The rearrangement joins TRBV2 to TRBJ2-1, with TRBD2 matching over 11 bases. CDR1 and CDR2 from the germline V gene are SNHLY and FYNNEI. The V and J ends lost 4 bases and 7 bases, in that order; junction bases with no gene match: 9. This CDR3 is built from 16 residues. Here the CDR3 DNA reads TGTGCCAGCAGTGCTCTAAGGGGACTAGCGGATAATGAGCAGTTCTTC. Residues: CASSALRGLADNEQFF.

The V gene is TRBV20-1, the J gene TRBJ1-2, with D hard to call. Trimming stripped 6 bases from V and 12 bases from J, with 17 bases between. CDR1 is DFQATT and CDR2 is SNEGSKA in the germline V gene (reference sequence). This CDR3 has 11 amino acids. Here the CDR3 reads CSATSQGRNTF. The DNA for the CDR3 is TGCAGTGCCACGTCCCAAGGAAGAAACACCTTC.

The rearrangement links TRBV6-5 to TRBJ1-2, with D possibly being TRBD1 (5 bases). The CDR3 is 14 amino acids. The V gene lost 6 bases and the J gene lost 4 bases, with 15 bases spanning the gap. Per the germline V gene, CDR1 is MNHEY and CDR2 is SVGAGI. CDR3 sequence reads: CASRGRDGGYGYTF. CDR3 bases: TGTGCCAGCAGAGGCCGGGACGGTGGCTATGGCTACACCTTC.

The chain links TRBV5-1 to TRBJ2-5, with 7 bases lining up with TRBD1. There are 15 residues in the CDR3. CDR1 is SGHRS, CDR2 YFSETQ, per germline. The J segment lost 0 bases and the V segment lost 4 bases, leaving 6 bases of the junction unmatched. CDR3 nucleotides: TGCGCCAGCAGCCACTCGACAGGGTACCAAGAGACCCAGTACTTC. This gives the protein CASSHSTGYQETQYF.

The chain links TRBV11-2 to TRBJ1-3; no firm D call. V lost 4 bases and J lost 0, with 7 bases in between. CDR1 SGHAT and CDR2 FQNNGV come from the germline V gene. This CDR3 is 14 amino acids long. In nucleotides, the CDR3 is TGTGCCAGCAGCTCCAGAGGCTCTGGAAACACCATATATTTT. Protein product: CASSSRGSGNTIYF.

The chain has TRBV7-3 and TRBJ1-3; D is uncertain. This CDR3 spans 15 amino acids. Germline V CDR1 and CDR2: SGHTA, FQGTGA. Trimming cost V 1 base and J 2 bases, with 9 bases left between them. The CDR3 coding sequence is TGTGCCAGCAGCTTAATGGGTGATCCTGGAAACACCATATATTTT. Translated, it gives CASSLMGDPGNTIYF. The whole variable domain, remainder taken from reference TRBV7-3 and TRBJ1-3, is GAGVSQTPSNKVTEKGKYVELRCDPISGHTALYWYRQSLGQGPEFLIYFQGTGAADDSGLPNDRFFAVRPEGSVSTLKIQRTERGDSAVYLCASSLMGDPGNTIYFGEGSWLTVV.

The CDR3 sequence: CASSAGQGVNEQYF. DNA of the CDR3: TGTGCCAGCAGCGCCGGACAGGGCGTCAACGAGCAGTACTTC. The V gene is TRBV11-3, the J gene TRBJ2-7, with 8 positions matching TRBD1. After removal of 5 bases from V and 5 bases from J, the junction contained 8 bases not matched to a gene. Looked up from germline, CDR1 is SGHNT and CDR2 is YENEEA. The CDR3 is 14 residues long.

On this clone itself: This likely comes from a read error, as the CDR3 has no conserved phenylalanine or tryptophan at its end. Because the CDR3's place on the DNA is in doubt, the DNA is left out and the CDR3 is given as listed by TCRdb. V is TRBV27 and J is TRBJ2-7; the listed D gene, TRBD1, was not tested against the DNA. The CDR3 is 10 amino acids in total, end residues counted. Germline V gene data show CDR1 as MNHEY and CDR2 as SMNVEV (reference sequence). The CDR3 spells CASSLCPGRI.

The rearrangement uses TRBV5-1 and TRBJ2-5; 10 nucleotides align to TRBD1. The CDR3 length is 15 residues. The germline gives CDR1 SGHRS, CDR2 YFSETQ. V shed 0 bases and J 3 bases; nucleotides not matched to a gene: 2. This chain's CDR3 is CASSLAGTGEETQYF. DNA of the CDR3: TGCGCCAGCAGCTTGGCTGGGACAGGGGAAGAGACCCAGTACTTC.

V and J are TRBV9 and TRBJ1-2; D remains unclear. Trimming shortened V by 1 base and J by 0 bases, and 4 bases separated the two germline ends. The germline gives CDR1 SGDLS, CDR2 YYNGEE. CDR3 length: 13 amino acids. The CDR3 is CASSVSANYGYTF. The DNA for the CDR3 is TGTGCCAGCAGCGTATCAGCTAACTATGGCTACACCTTC.

The chain uses TRBV7-2 and TRBJ1-1, with D perhaps TRBD1 (6 bases). V dropped 4 bases and J dropped 1 base, with 10 bases sitting between them. The germline V gene encodes CDR1 SGHTA and CDR2 FQGNSA. The CDR3 covers 14 residues. This CDR3 is CASSWGHQNTEAFF. CDR3 DNA sequence: TGTGCCAGCAGCTGGGGACACCAGAACACTGAAGCTTTCTTT.

The chain uses TRBV7-2 and TRBJ1-2, with 8 bases that match TRBD1. Germline V gives CDR1 SGHTA, CDR2 FQGNSA. After removal of 2 bases from V and 8 bases from J, the junction contained 10 bases not matched to a gene. This CDR3 has 15 amino acids. The CDR3 sequence: CASSLSPQGAKGYTF. CDR3 in DNA: TGTGCCAGCAGCTTATCTCCCCAGGGGGCTAAAGGCTACACCTTC. Supplemented by reference TRBV7-2 and TRBJ1-2, the full variable domain reads GAGVSQSPSNKVTEKGKDVELRCDPISGHTALYWYRQSLGQGLEFLIYFQGNSAPDKSGLPSDRFSAERTGGSVSTLTIQRTQQEDSAVYLCASSLSPQGAKGYTFGSGTRLTVV.

This clone is a singleton in its sample. V gene TRBV9 combines with J gene TRBJ2-2; D call uncertain. V lost 0 bases and J 5 bases, leaving 17 bases between the germline ends. The CDR3 length is 17 residues. Germline V lookup: CDR1 SGDLS, CDR2 YYNGEE. Written as DNA, the CDR3 is TGTGCCAGCAGCGTAGGTTTGGGCAGACTCTGGACCGGGGAGCTGTTTTTT. Its protein product is CASSVGLGRLWTGELFF.

The V gene is TRBV7-6, the J gene TRBJ1-6; 7 bases map to TRBD1. The CDR3 contains 15 residues. Per germline, CDR1 SGHVS and CDR2 FNYEAQ. J lost 9 bases, V lost 5 bases, and 10 bases had no gene match. CDR3 nucleotides: TGTGCCAGCAGCGGATCGACAGGGTACGGTTCACCCCTCCACTTT. Protein: CASSGSTGYGSPLHF.

The chain uses TRBV4-1 and TRBJ1-2; D is unclear. This CDR3 contains 16 residues. Germline CDR1 and CDR2: MGHRA and YSYEKL. Trimming stripped 4 bases from V and 4 bases from J, with 19 bases between. Here the CDR3 DNA reads TGCGCCAGCAGCCCACCGGCCCACCTTAAGGGCTATGGCTACACCTTC. This encodes CASSPPAHLKGYGYTF.

This clone was seen a handful of times. This rearrangement joins TRBV7-3 to TRBJ1-4, with unresolved D. The length of the CDR3 is 15 residues. V lost 1 base and J lost 8, with 14 bases in between. Germline V gene data show CDR1 as SGHTA and CDR2 as FQGTGA. CDR3 region: CASSLMSDNYEKLFF. The DNA for the CDR3 is TGTGCCAGCAGCTTAATGAGTGACAACTACGAAAAACTGTTTTTT.